A single sample is the source of the 19 T cell receptor beta chains below, sequenced in a study of OX40 agonist ivuxolimab in advanced cancers. Clones were sequenced by immunoSEQ multiplex PCR, and TCRdb holds only the in-frame ones, with some missing. The table includes roughly 80,000 clones, roughly 80% detected once. This material consisted of CD4+ or CD8+ T cells sorted from blood, taken in a trial of the OX40 agonist ivuxolimab. The origin of the receptors is an adult with an advanced solid tumor such as melanoma, head and neck, liver or kidney cancer.

The genes are TRBV5-1 and TRBJ2-1, with 10 bases matching TRBD2. V was clipped by 2 bases and J by 8 bases; unmatched bases: 7. CDR1 is SGHRS and CDR2 is YFSETQ in the germline V gene. The CDR3 runs 15 residues. The CDR3 bases are TGCGCCAGCAGCTTTAGCGGGGGGAATCGGGATGAGCAGTTCTTC. It specifies CASSFSGGNRDEQFF. The full variable domain, with the rest looked up from reference TRBV5-1 and TRBJ2-1, is KAGVTQTPRYLIKTRGQQVTLSCSPISGHRSVSWYQQTPGQGLQFLFEYFSETQRNKGNFPGRFSGRQFSNSRSEMNVSTLELGDSALYLCASSFSGGNRDEQFFGPGTRLTVL.

V and J are TRBV2 and TRBJ2-7, with D tentatively TRBD1 or TRBD2 (5 bases each). Germline loops: CDR1 SNHLY, CDR2 FYNNEI. Between the trimmed V and J ends, which lost 6 bases and 4 bases, there was a span of 10 bases. This CDR3 comprises 12 residues. CDR3 DNA sequence: TGTGCCAGCAGCAGGGAGATATACGAGCAGTACTTC. This encodes CASSREIYEQYF.

As to this clone: Distinct nucleotide sequences in the sample also encode this CDR3. V and J are TRBV4-2 and TRBJ2-7, with 7 bases that match TRBD2. The J segment lost 0 bases and the V segment lost 0 bases, leaving 5 bases of the junction unmatched. Per the germline V gene, CDR1 is LGHNA and CDR2 is YNFKEQ. The CDR3 covers 16 residues. Here the CDR3 reads CASSQESGAISYEQYF. Here the CDR3 DNA reads TGTGCCAGCAGCCAAGAAAGCGGGGCGATCTCCTACGAGCAGTACTTC.

V usage is TRBV28 and J usage is TRBJ2-1; D unclear. The CDR3 extends over 11 amino acids. The V end lost 6 bases, the J end lost 5 bases, and 5 bases lay between the germline ends. Germline CDR1 and CDR2: MDHEN and SYDVKM. The CDR3 sequence: CASSLDNEQFF. The CDR3, as DNA: TGTGCCAGCAGCCTTGACAATGAGCAGTTCTTC.

The chain combines TRBV7-2 with TRBJ2-5; the D gene is possibly TRBD1 (5 bases). The length of the CDR3 is 15 residues. Germline V CDR1 and CDR2: SGHTA, FQGNSA. V was trimmed by 2 bases and J by 2 bases, leaving 12 bases between them. The DNA for the CDR3 is TGTGCCAGCAGCTTAATTAGGGGCCAACAAGAGACCCAGTACTTC. This encodes CASSLIRGQQETQYF.

This clone was recorded only once. The chain has TRBV19 and TRBJ2-7, with 7 bases identical to TRBD1. CDR1 is LNHDA, CDR2 SQIVND, per germline (reference sequence). This CDR3 has 13 residues. Germline trimming cut 7 bases from V and 4 bases from J; bases unmatched to any gene: 7. CDR3 DNA: TGTGCCAGTAATACAGGGGAAGAGTACGAGCAGTACTTC. It is translated as CASNTGEEYEQYF.

The chain's CDR3 is CASSLGVVVFYGYTF. CDR3 sequence (DNA): TGTGCCAGTAGCCTAGGGGTGGTGGTCTTCTATGGCTACACCTTC. The chain recombines TRBV19 with TRBJ1-2; D is perhaps TRBD1 (5 bases). Trimming removed 6 bases from V and 4 bases from J, with 18 bases in between. The CDR3 is 15 amino acids. CDR1 LNHDA and CDR2 SQIVND come from the germline V gene (reference sequence).

This chain uses TRBV9 with TRBJ2-7, with 10 bases lining up with TRBD2. This CDR3 is built from 14 residues. The trim removed 2 bases at V and 5 bases at J, leaving 4 bases unmatched. The V gene's germline CDR1 is SGDLS and CDR2 YYNGEE. The CDR3 bases are TGTGCCAGCAGCGTGGGACTAGCGAATAACGAGCAGTACTTC. It translates to CASSVGLANNEQYF.

This clone was detected once. CDR3 protein: CASSEGLAEDTQYF. In DNA form, the CDR3 reads TGTGCCAGCAGTGAGGGACTAGCGGAAGATACGCAGTATTTT. The rearrangement links TRBV27 to TRBJ2-3; 11 positions agree with TRBD2. The CDR3 length is 14 residues. Germline assignment: CDR1 MNHEY and CDR2 SMNVEV (reference sequence). Trimming cost V 5 bases and J 5 bases; bases outside gene matches: 3.

The chain carries TRBV28 and TRBJ1-2; D is perhaps TRBD1 (6 bases). V was trimmed by 10 bases and J by 6 bases, leaving 18 bases between them. This CDR3 has 13 residues. Per germline, CDR1 MDHEN and CDR2 SYDVKM. In DNA, the CDR3 is TGTGCCACCAGAGTACAGGGATGGGATGGCTACACCTTC. Translation gives CATRVQGWDGYTF.

The J gene is TRBJ2-7, the V gene TRBV4-2; 9 bases are shared with TRBD2. The V segment lost 2 bases and the J segment 0 bases; nucleotides outside the gene matches: 5. Germline CDR1 and CDR2: LGHNA and YNFKEQ. CDR3 length: 16 residues. The DNA of the CDR3 is TGTGCCAGCAGCCAAAAAGAGACTAGCGGCTCCTACGAGCAGTACTTC. Its translation is CASSQKETSGSYEQYF.

J is TRBJ2-1 and V is TRBV11-3, with 10 bases identical to TRBD1. The CDR3 runs 15 residues. Germline lookup yields CDR1 SGHNT and CDR2 YENEEA. The trim removed 1 base at V and 7 bases at J, leaving 4 bases unmatched. The chain's CDR3 is CASSLVGQGVNEQFF. The DNA for the CDR3 is TGTGCCAGCAGCTTAGTAGGACAGGGGGTGAATGAGCAGTTCTTC. Full variable domain (missing parts from reference TRBV11-3 and TRBJ2-1): EAGVVQSPRYKIIEKKQPVAFWCNPISGHNTLYWYLQNLGQGPELLIRYENEEAVDDSQLPKDRFSAERLKGVDSTLKIQPAELGDSAVYLCASSLVGQGVNEQFFGPGTRLTVL.

This rearrangement joins TRBV5-4 to TRBJ2-1; TRBD2 matches at 10 bases. Germline V lookup: CDR1 SGHNT, CDR2 YYREEE (reference sequence). V was pared by 0 bases and J by 7 bases, with 4 bases of the junction left unmatched. The CDR3 loop spans 15 amino acids. For the CDR3, the DNA is TGTGCCAGCAGCTTGGGAAGCGGGAGGGAAAATGAGCAGTTCTTC. It codes for CASSLGSGRENEQFF. The complete variable domain, with remaining parts taken from reference TRBV5-4 and TRBJ2-1, reads ETGVTQSPTHLIKTRGQQVTLRCSSQSGHNTVSWYQQALGQGPQFIFQYYREEENGRGNFPPRFSGLQFPNYSSELNVNALELDDSALYLCASSLGSGRENEQFFGPGTRLTVL.

The rearrangement uses TRBV25-1 and TRBJ1-1; 9 bases fit TRBD1. The CDR3 runs to 18 residues. V shed 1 base and J 10 bases; nucleotides not matched to a gene: 19. The germline V gene has CDR1 MGHDK and CDR2 SYGVNS. The DNA for the CDR3 is TGTGCCAGCAGTGAATTAGGAGGGTATGGGGGACAGGGTTCACGAGCTTTCTTT. Encoded protein: CASSELGGYGGQGSRAFF.

The chain recombines TRBV30 with TRBJ1-3; D gene uncertain. Trimming removed 5 bases at V and 3 bases at J, with 20 bases between. The CDR3 consists of 16 residues. Germline V lookup: CDR1 GTSNPN, CDR2 SVGIG (reference sequence). The CDR3 spells CAWDRGLGANGNTIYF. CDR3 bases: TGTGCCTGGGATCGCGGCCTTGGCGCGAATGGAAACACCATATATTTT.

The J gene is TRBJ1-2, the V gene TRBV28, with D perhaps matching TRBD1 (5 bases). CDR1 and CDR2 from the germline V gene are MDHEN and SYDVKM. This CDR3 has 12 amino acids. V dropped 3 bases and J dropped 5 bases, with 7 bases sitting between them. CDR3 residues: CASSFRGYGYTF. In DNA, the CDR3 is TGTGCCAGCAGTTTCCGGGGGTATGGCTACACCTTC.

The J gene is TRBJ2-1, the V gene TRBV9; 7 bases are a match to TRBD2. The CDR3 sequence is 15 residues long. From germline, CDR1 is SGDLS and CDR2 YYNGEE. V lost 2 bases to trimming and J lost 5 bases; unmatched junction nucleotides: 7. The CDR3 loop is CASSVRLAPHNEQFF. The CDR3 bases are TGTGCCAGCAGCGTCCGACTAGCCCCCCACAATGAGCAGTTCTTC.

The CDR3 protein is CASSPREKRELAQYF. The DNA for the CDR3 is TGTGCCAGCAGCCCTCGAGAGAAGCGGGAGTTGGCGCAGTATTTT. The chain employs TRBV7-2 and TRBJ2-3; 8 positions match TRBD2. Germline values: CDR1 SGHTA, CDR2 FQGNSA. V shed 5 bases, J shed 10 bases, and the junction held 14 bases outside the gene matches. CDR3 length: 15 residues.

The rearrangement links TRBV7-2 to TRBJ2-2; D is undetermined. This CDR3 contains 14 residues. CDR1 is SGHTA, CDR2 FQGNSA, per germline. Trimming shortened V by 6 bases and J by 6 bases, and 14 bases separated the two germline ends. The CDR3 loop is CASRSNLGAGELFF. The CDR3 DNA reads TGTGCCAGCAGGTCGAATTTGGGCGCCGGGGAGCTGTTTTTT.